A selection of T cell receptor beta chains follows, all from one sample in a study of CD8 T cells in ankylosing spondylitis. TCRdb called the 5' RACE reads again in MiXCR, with one record for every CDR3 protein. The data hold under 200,000 distinct CDR3 sequences, with approximately 9.9% observed a single time. The sample was blood, either unsorted or a sorted T cell fraction (not recorded which). The receptors come from a female donor with ankylosing spondylitis or in good health (not recorded which). Each CDR3 is given with its conserved first and last residue. Fields, in order: CDR3 protein, CDR3 DNA, CDR3 length, clone size, J gene, D gene, V gene. D genes are given only for firm matches. Expanded clones are given a class, and other clones once, few, many or no size at all.

CASSSLGGLQYF,TGTGCCAGCAGTAGCCTCGGAGGGCTTCAGTACTTC,12,few,TRBJ2-4,NA,TRBV12-3/TRBV12-4
CASSLTNIANYGYTF,TGTGCCAGTAGTCTCACCAACATAGCTAACTATGGCTACACCTTC,15,few,TRBJ1-2,NA,TRBV19
CAISEMMPGQGASYGYTF,TGTGCCATCAGTGAGATGATGCCGGGACAGGGGGCGAGCTATGGCTACACCTTC,18,few,TRBJ1-2,TRBD1,TRBV10-3
CASSYVQDYEQYF,TGTGCCAGCAGTTACGTGCAGGACTACGAGCAGTACTTC,13,NA,TRBJ2-7,NA,TRBV6-5
CASNKGPITDTQYF,TGTGCCAGTAATAAGGGTCCCATCACAGATACGCAGTATTTT,14,few,TRBJ2-3,NA,TRBV19
CASSPGTHYGYTF,TGTGCCAGCAGCCCGGGGACACACTATGGCTACACCTTC,13,NA,TRBJ1-2,NA,TRBV7-6
CASSRNRGKNDNEQFF,TGTGCCAGCAGTCGAAACAGGGGGAAAAACGACAATGAGCAGTTCTTC,16,many,TRBJ2-1,TRBD1,TRBV6-1
CASSQREGREYGYTF,TGCGCCAGCAGCCAGAGGGAGGGCAGGGAGTATGGCTACACCTTC,15,many,TRBJ1-2,NA,TRBV4-3
CASSQVHGGGDTQYF,TGCGCCAGCAGCCAAGTGCACGGAGGGGGAGATACGCAGTATTTT,15,NA,TRBJ2-3,NA,TRBV4-3
CATSRDRGGLPYEQYF,TGTGCCACCAGCAGAGATCGGGGGGGGCTCCCCTACGAGCAGTACTTC,16,NA,TRBJ2-7,TRBD2,TRBV15
CASSPRSTNSYEQYF,TGTGCCAGCAGCCCCAGATCCACCAACTCCTACGAGCAGTACTTC,15,many,TRBJ2-7,NA,TRBV7-9
CAMSSETGLDTQYF,TGTGCCATGTCTTCCGAGACAGGGTTAGATACGCAGTATTTT,14,NA,TRBJ2-3,TRBD1,TRBV2
CASSIVHASGQGLNEQYF,TGTGCCAGTAGTATAGTCCACGCCTCGGGACAGGGCCTCAACGAGCAGTACTTC,18,NA,TRBJ2-7,TRBD1,TRBV19
CATGIGTEAFF,TGTGCCACCGGGATAGGCACTGAAGCTTTCTTT,11,NA,TRBJ1-1,NA,TRBV7-6
CASSAGGSNTEAFF,TGTGCCAGCAGCGCCGGGGGGTCGAACACTGAAGCTTTCTTT,14,many,TRBJ1-1,NA,TRBV2
CASSKVWDPRSRSEQYF,TGTGCCAGCAGCAAAGTGTGGGACCCTCGGTCGCGGTCCGAGCAGTACTTC,17,few,TRBJ2-7,NA,TRBV21-1
CASSLVPAGTTDTQYF,TGTGCCAGCAGCTTAGTCCCGGCGGGAACCACAGATACGCAGTATTTT,16,few,TRBJ2-3,NA,TRBV7-2
CASSPSPRDPIGASTDTQYF,TGTGCCAGCAGCCCAAGCCCCCGAGACCCCATCGGGGCTAGCACAGATACGCAGTATTTT,20,many,TRBJ2-3,NA,TRBV21-1
CASSLGPTGSRPQHF,TGTGCCAGCAGCTTAGGGCCGACAGGATCGCGGCCCCAGCATTTT,15,few,TRBJ1-5,NA,TRBV7-9
CASREPVYGYTF,TGTGCCAGCAGGGAACCGGTGTATGGCTACACCTTC,12,few,TRBJ1-2,NA,TRBV2
CASSWGGGAYNEQFF,TGTGCCAGCAGCTGGGGTGGGGGTGCTTACAATGAGCAGTTCTTC,15,few,TRBJ2-1,NA,TRBV13
CASSKAKASGNTIYF,TGTGCCAGCAGCAAAGCGAAAGCCTCTGGAAACACCATATATTTT,15,few,TRBJ1-3,NA,TRBV21-1
CASSERGGSSYEQYF,TGTGCCAGCAGTGAAAGGGGCGGGAGCTCCTACGAGCAGTACTTC,15,NA,TRBJ2-7,TRBD2,TRBV2
CASSFTGGNYEQYF,TGTGCCAGCAGTTTCACAGGGGGTAACTACGAGCAGTACTTC,14,NA,TRBJ2-7,TRBD1,TRBV27
CASGLVTSNEQFF,TGTGCTAGTGGTTTGGTGACTAGCAATGAGCAGTTCTTC,13,NA,TRBJ2-1,NA,TRBV12-5
CASSLARTQYTF,TGTGCCAGCAGCTTAGCCCGGACGCAGTACACCTTC,12,NA,TRBJ1-2,NA,TRBV7-9
CASGNRGGYTF,TGTGCCAGCGGAAACAGGGGTGGCTACACCTTC,11,NA,TRBJ1-2,TRBD1,TRBV12-3/TRBV12-4
CASSFISTDPEAFF,TGTGCCAGCAGTTTTATCTCGACAGATCCTGAAGCTTTCTTT,14,many,TRBJ1-1,NA,TRBV7-2
CATSGTADLRYNEQFF,TGTGCCACCTCAGGGACAGCCGACCTCAGGTACAATGAGCAGTTCTTC,16,many,TRBJ2-1,TRBD1,TRBV2
CASGAPGGLSSYNEQFF,TGTGCCAGCGGCGCCCCCGGGGGACTCAGCTCCTACAATGAGCAGTTCTTC,17,NA,TRBJ2-1,NA,TRBV7-2
CASRTLQGTKTGNTIYF,TGTGCCAGCAGAACGTTACAGGGGACTAAAACTGGAAACACCATATATTTT,17,NA,TRBJ1-3,TRBD1,TRBV28
CASSRTGTGMWVPGANVLTF,TGTGCCAGCAGCCGCACCGGGACAGGAATGTGGGTCCCTGGGGCCAACGTCCTGACTTTC,20,NA,TRBJ2-6,TRBD1,TRBV14
CSVVLENTEAFF,TGCAGCGTTGTACTAGAGAACACTGAAGCTTTCTTT,12,many,TRBJ1-1,NA,TRBV29-1
CASSLWGRPGNEQFF,TGTGCCAGCAGCTTATGGGGGCGCCCAGGGAATGAGCAGTTCTTC,15,NA,TRBJ2-1,NA,TRBV5-6
CATSTGRGYNEQFF,TGTGCCACCAGCACAGGTAGGGGCTACAATGAGCAGTTCTTC,14,many,TRBJ2-1,NA,TRBV15
CASSNLLGFTDTQYF,TGTGCCAGCAGTAACCTATTAGGGTTCACAGATACGCAGTATTTT,15,NA,TRBJ2-3,NA,TRBV27
CASSVRRDPYEQYF,TGTGCCAGCAGCGTACGGCGGGATCCCTACGAGCAGTACTTC,14,many,TRBJ2-7,NA,TRBV9
CASSKEGRGPLAQPQHF,TGTGCCAGCAGCAAAGAGGGTCGGGGCCCATTGGCTCAGCCCCAGCATTTT,17,many,TRBJ1-5,NA,TRBV21-1
CATSGGEGQGYNEQFF,TGTGCCACCTCCGGGGGGGAGGGACAGGGCTACAATGAGCAGTTCTTC,16,few,TRBJ2-1,NA,TRBV24-1
CASTRTGGHSPLHF,TGTGCCAGCACCCGGACAGGGGGGCATTCACCCCTCCACTTT,14,many,TRBJ1-6,TRBD1,TRBV27
CASIGRVGYEQYF,TGTGCCAGCATAGGAAGGGTTGGCTACGAGCAGTACTTC,13,few,TRBJ2-7,NA,TRBV28
CASSLVGDPEQFF,TGTGCCAGCAGCCTTGTAGGGGACCCTGAGCAGTTCTTC,13,NA,TRBJ2-1,NA,TRBV5-4
CASWTANYGYTF,TGTGCCAGCTGGACAGCGAACTATGGCTACACCTTC,12,few,TRBJ1-2,NA,TRBV27
CASSLGKNEKLFF,TGTGCCAGCAGTTTAGGGAAAAATGAAAAACTGTTTTTT,13,many,TRBJ1-4,NA,TRBV12-3/TRBV12-4
CASPNTNVHPLEQFF,TGTGCCAGCCCCAACACCAACGTGCATCCGCTTGAGCAGTTCTTC,15,few,TRBJ2-1,NA,TRBV6-1
CATSDRTDPYNEQFF,TGTGCCACCAGTGATCGGACGGATCCCTACAATGAGCAGTTCTTC,15,few,TRBJ2-1,NA,TRBV24-1
CASSVSGDYEQYF,TGTGCCAGCAGTGTCTCAGGGGACTACGAGCAGTACTTC,13,few,TRBJ2-7,NA,TRBV11-2
CASSWGTSGRRPDTQYF,TGTGCCAGCAGCTGGGGGACTAGCGGGAGGAGGCCAGATACGCAGTATTTT,17,NA,TRBJ2-3,TRBD2,TRBV11-1
CASSRTSGGHNEQFF,TGTGCCAGCAGCCGTACTAGCGGGGGGCACAATGAGCAGTTCTTC,15,many,TRBJ2-1,TRBD2,TRBV6-1
CSARELDIYAEAFF,TGCAGTGCTAGAGAATTGGACATTTACGCTGAAGCTTTCTTT,14,many,TRBJ1-1,NA,TRBV20-1
CASSWGEGVGETQYF,TGTGCCAGCAGTTGGGGAGAAGGCGTCGGGGAGACCCAGTACTTC,15,many,TRBJ2-5,NA,TRBV12-3/TRBV12-4
CASSTGLAGRSDTQYF,TGTGCCAGCAGCACGGGACTAGCGGGTCGTTCAGATACGCAGTATTTT,16,NA,TRBJ2-3,TRBD2,TRBV11-2
CASSQGFRTSVNEQFF,TGCGCCAGCAGCCAAGGATTCCGGACTAGCGTCAATGAGCAGTTCTTC,16,many,TRBJ2-1,TRBD2,TRBV4-3
CASSWGQYYEQYF,TGTGCCAGCAGCTGGGGACAATACTACGAGCAGTACTTC,13,few,TRBJ2-7,NA,TRBV27
CASSSRSTGLGYEQYF,TGTGCCAGCAGCTCCCGATCGACAGGGCTAGGGTACGAGCAGTACTTC,16,NA,TRBJ2-7,TRBD1,TRBV5-8
CASSLIPLAGYNEQFF,TGTGCCAGCAGTTTAATTCCGCTAGCGGGGTACAATGAGCAGTTCTTC,16,NA,TRBJ2-1,TRBD2,TRBV27
CASSQDRSTNYNEKFF,TGCGCCAGCAGCCAAGATAGGTCTACAAATTACAATGAGAAGTTCTTC,16,once,TRBJ2-1,NA,TRBV4-3